A single sample gave rise to the 30 T cell receptor beta chains below, sequenced in a study of blood T cell repertoires in COVID-19. Clones were read by immunoSEQ multiplex PCR, and TCRdb kept only the in-frame ones, dropping some. The sample shows some 270,000 clones, over 70% of them seen only once. Input material: PBMCs or T cells enriched from blood (not recorded which). The receptors stem from a middle-aged woman who had been exposed to COVID-19.

In DNA form, the CDR3 reads TGTGCCAGCAGCGGGACAGGGGGCGATGGCTACACCTTC. Translating it yields CASSGTGGDGYTF. The chain is built from TRBV7-3 and TRBJ1-2, with 12 bases identical to TRBD1. The CDR3 consists of 13 residues. J was trimmed by 6 bases and V by 5 bases; bases with no gene match: 1. CDR1 and CDR2 from the germline V gene are SGHTA and FQGTGA.

The J gene is TRBJ1-3, the V gene TRBV5-5, with D possibly TRBD1 on 5 matching bases. Trimming cost V 2 bases and J 0 bases, with 12 bases left between them. This CDR3 has 16 residues. CDR1 and CDR2 (germline): SGHKS, YYEKEE (reference sequence). CDR3 DNA: TGTGCCAGCAGCTTTTCCCAGGGTTACTCTGGAAACACCATATATTTT. Amino acids: CASSFSQGYSGNTIYF.

The chain couples TRBV7-9 to TRBJ1-1; 7 bases align to TRBD1. The CDR3 totals 15 residues. Trimming at V came to 1 base and at J to 3 bases, leaving 5 bases not matched to a gene. Germline V gene sequence: CDR1 SEHNR, CDR2 FQNEAQ (reference sequence). The CDR3 protein is CASSLDEGAYTEAFF. The DNA for the CDR3 is TGTGCCAGCAGCTTAGATGAGGGGGCCTACACTGAAGCTTTCTTT.

Only one count was recorded for this clone. The CDR3 DNA follows: TGTGCCAGCAGCGTAGTAGGGACAGCGCCCGAAAAACTGTTTTTT. The encoded protein is CASSVVGTAPEKLFF. This sequence joins TRBV9 and TRBJ1-4; 7 nucleotides match TRBD1. This CDR3 spans 15 amino acids. Germline V gene sequence: CDR1 SGDLS, CDR2 YYNGEE. J gave up 8 bases and V 0 bases, and 7 bases lay outside the gene matches.

The chain combines TRBV9 with TRBJ2-7; the D gene is possibly TRBD1 (6 bases). Germline CDR1 reads SGDLS; CDR2 reads YYNGEE. The CDR3 runs 15 residues. The ends were cut back, 3 bases at V and 0 bases at J, with 13 bases in the middle. In nucleotides, the CDR3 is TGTGCCAGCAGCGCGACAGGTCTGGGCTCCTACGAGCAGTACTTC. Its protein is CASSATGLGSYEQYF. The full variable domain, completed using reference TRBV9 and TRBJ2-7, is DSGVTQTPKHLITATGQRVTLRCSPRSGDLSVYWYQQSLDQGLQFLIQYYNGEERAKGNILERFSAQQFPDLHSELNLSSLELGDSALYFCASSATGLGSYEQYFGPGTRLTVT.

The V call is TRBV24-1, the J call TRBJ1-5; 7 bases match TRBD1. This CDR3 comprises 15 residues. With 2 bases clipped from V and 4 bases from J, the junction kept 4 bases outside the gene matches. Germline V gene data show CDR1 as KGHDR and CDR2 as SFDVKD. The CDR3 DNA is TGTGCCACCAGTGATTCGGACAGGTCAAATCAGCCCCAGCATTTT. Its protein is CATSDSDRSNQPQHF.

The chain employs TRBV5-1 and TRBJ2-7; 9 bases are shared with TRBD1. This CDR3 is 14 amino acids long. Trimming took 7 bases from V and 6 from J; bases not matched to a gene: 11. Per germline, CDR1 SGHRS and CDR2 YFSETQ. The CDR3 reads CASARRTGASEQYF. CDR3 coding DNA: TGCGCCAGCGCTCGTAGGACAGGGGCCTCCGAGCAGTACTTC.

The J gene is TRBJ2-7, the V gene TRBV3-1 (or the pseudogene TRBV3-2); D might be TRBD1 (6 bases). Trimming stripped 2 bases from V and 0 bases from J, with 14 bases between. Germline values: CDR1 LGHDT, CDR2 YNNKEL (reference sequence). The CDR3 contains 16 residues. CDR3 loop: CASSQWGRGTSYEQYF. The CDR3 nucleotides read TGTGCCAGCAGCCAATGGGGCAGGGGTACCTCCTACGAGCAGTACTTC.

The CDR3 sequence: CASSRGGAGHSPLHF. CDR3 DNA sequence: TGTGCCAGCAGCCGCGGAGGGGCAGGGCACTCACCCCTCCACTTT. The chain uses TRBV16 and TRBJ1-6, with D possibly matching TRBD1 (5 bases). Trimming shortened V by 4 bases and J by 10 bases, and 17 bases separated the two germline ends. Germline values: CDR1 KGHSY, CDR2 FQNENV. CDR3 length: 15 amino acids. The full variable domain, rest sourced from reference TRBV16 and TRBJ1-6, is GEEVAQTPKHLVRGEGQKAKLYCAPIKGHSYVFWYQQVLKNEFKFLISFQNENVFDETGMPKERFSAKCLPNSPCSLEIQATKLEDSAVYFCASSRGGAGHSPLHFGNGTRLTVT.

This chain links TRBV19 with TRBJ1-5, with no clear D. Germline loops: CDR1 LNHDA, CDR2 SQIVND (reference sequence). Trimming cost V 3 bases and J 7 bases, with 10 bases left between them. The CDR3 loop spans 13 amino acids. The CDR3 DNA sequence: TGTGCCAGTAGTATTCAGGTGGAACAGCCCCAGCATTTT. Translation gives CASSIQVEQPQHF.

The chain carries TRBV4-1 and TRBJ1-4, with D hard to call. Germline-derived CDR1 and CDR2 are MGHRA and YSYEKL. The CDR3 covers 15 residues. Between the trimmed V and J ends, which lost 0 bases and 8 bases, there was a span of 13 bases. The CDR3: CASSQETRFEEKLFF. The CDR3 DNA follows: TGCGCCAGCAGCCAAGAGACCAGGTTTGAGGAAAAACTGTTTTTT.

This rearrangement joins TRBV6-2 or TRBV6-3 to TRBJ2-1; 12 bases line up with TRBD2. The CDR3 has 19 amino acids. Trimming removed 0 bases from V and 0 bases from J; junction bases left unmatched: 6. Looked up from germline, CDR1 is MNHEY and CDR2 is SVGEGT. DNA for the CDR3: TGTGCCAGCAGTTACTCGTCTAGCGGGAGGGTTAACTCCTACAATGAGCAGTTCTTC. Amino acid sequence: CASSYSSSGRVNSYNEQFF.

This clone came up a few times. The chain employs TRBV30 and TRBJ1-2; no clear D. Trimming took off 1 base at V and 5 bases at J, with 17 bases between the two ends. The CDR3 runs to 15 residues. In germline, CDR1 is GTSNPN, CDR2 SVGIG (reference sequence). CDR3 sequence (DNA): TGTGCCTGGAGTGCTACACGGTTCGGGGTATATGGCTACACCTTC. It translates to CAWSATRFGVYGYTF.

This clone was counted once. The rearrangement joins TRBV10-3 to TRBJ1-1; D possibly corresponds to TRBD1 (6 bases). Germline V gene data show CDR1 as ENHRY and CDR2 as SYGVKD. This CDR3 region has 14 residues. Trimming cost V 6 bases and J 3 bases, with 14 bases left between them. In nucleotides, the CDR3 is TGTGCCATCAGAACAGGGAGGGGGGACACTGAAGCTTTCTTT. This codes for CAIRTGRGDTEAFF.

V gene TRBV6-2 or TRBV6-3 combines with J gene TRBJ1-1; tentative D call: TRBD1 (6 bases). Germline loops: CDR1 MNHEY, CDR2 SVGEGT. The CDR3 is made up of 16 amino acids. V was trimmed by 6 bases and J by 4 bases, leaving 21 bases between them. CDR3 bases: TGTGCCAGCAGCCTAAGGACAGCCCTTTCTTCCACTGAAGCTTTCTTT. It translates to CASSLRTALSSTEAFF.

The chain combines TRBV28 with TRBJ2-1; 7 nucleotides agree with TRBD1. Germline CDR1 MDHEN, CDR2 SYDVKM. J lost 11 bases, V lost 4 bases, and 11 bases had no gene match. The CDR3 sequence is 14 residues long. CDR3 coding DNA: TGTGCCAGCAGTTCGCCGACAGGGAAGAGAAAGCAGTTCTTC. Encoded protein: CASSSPTGKRKQFF.

The chain combines TRBV18 with TRBJ2-3; TRBD2 matches at 9 bases. Trimming took 0 bases from V and 6 from J; bases not matched to a gene: 7. This CDR3 region has 16 residues. Germline V CDR1 and CDR2: KGHSH, LQKENI. CDR3 nucleotides: TGTGCCAGCTCACCACCGGTAGCGGGAGTAAGGGATACGCAGTATTTT. This translates into CASSPPVAGVRDTQYF.

The chain has TRBV7-9 and TRBJ2-2; 12 bases map to TRBD2. This CDR3 region has 18 residues. Germline-derived CDR1 and CDR2 are SEHNR and FQNEAQ (reference sequence). V shed 0 bases, J shed 6 bases, and the junction held 8 bases outside the gene matches. The CDR3 region is CASSLASALAGGPGELFF. CDR3 in DNA: TGTGCCAGCAGCTTAGCATCGGCACTAGCGGGGGGACCCGGGGAGCTGTTTTTT.

This clone was seen once. This rearrangement joins TRBV12-5 to TRBJ2-5; 7 nucleotides match TRBD2. Germline V gene data show CDR1 as LGHNT and CDR2 as FRNRAP. The V gene end was trimmed by 0 bases and the J gene end by 2 bases; junction bases not matched to a gene: 6. This CDR3 spans 16 amino acids. CDR3 sequence: CASGLVLGGHQETQYF. CDR3 in DNA: TGTGCTAGTGGTTTGGTACTGGGAGGGCATCAAGAGACCCAGTACTTC.

The chain recombines TRBV5-6 with TRBJ2-7; 8 bases are shared with TRBD1. Trimming removed 4 bases from V and 2 bases from J; junction bases left unmatched: 8. Germline V gene data show CDR1 as SGHDT and CDR2 as YYEEEE. This CDR3 contains 15 residues. The CDR3 sequence is CASSPGTGIPYEQYV. CDR3 nucleotide sequence: TGTGCCAGCAGCCCAGGGACAGGCATACCCTACGAGCAGTACGTC.

The CDR3 loop is CSVETSGGEGETQYF. The CDR3, as DNA: TGCAGCGTTGAAACTAGCGGGGGGGAGGGAGAGACCCAGTACTTC. The rearrangement links TRBV29-1 to TRBJ2-5; 13 positions match TRBD2. Germline loops: CDR1 SQVTM, CDR2 ANQGSEA. Trimming at V came to 2 bases and at J to 4 bases, leaving 4 bases not matched to a gene. This CDR3 region has 15 residues. Combining the CDR3 with reference TRBV29-1 and TRBJ2-5 gives the whole variable domain SAVISQKPSRDICQRGTSLTIQCQVDSQVTMMFWYRQQPGQSLTLIATANQGSEATYESGFVIDKFPISRPNLTFSTLTVSNMSPEDSSIYLCSVETSGGEGETQYFGPGTRLLVL.

The rearrangement uses TRBV7-9 and TRBJ1-3; D gene ambiguous. The germline gives CDR1 SEHNR, CDR2 FQNEAQ (reference sequence). The CDR3 is made up of 15 amino acids. Trimming shortened V by 10 bases and J by 0 bases, and 16 bases separated the two germline ends. This chain's CDR3 is CATQSRGFSGNTIYF. The CDR3 bases are TGTGCCACCCAAAGTCGGGGATTCTCTGGAAACACCATATATTTT.

The chain joins TRBV30 to TRBJ2-1; D remains ambiguous. Deletions cut 0 bases from V and 0 bases from J, with 9 bases between. This CDR3 has 15 amino acids. In germline, CDR1 is GTSNPN, CDR2 SVGIG (reference sequence). The CDR3 sequence: CAWSVQWSSYNEQFF. The CDR3 DNA reads as TGTGCCTGGAGTGTACAATGGAGCTCCTACAATGAGCAGTTCTTC.

In this sample, this clone turned up a few times. The V call is TRBV10-3, the J call TRBJ2-2; D not certain. The ends were cut back, 3 bases at V and 7 bases at J, with 6 bases in the middle. Germline V gene data show CDR1 as ENHRY and CDR2 as SYGVKD. The CDR3 contains 12 residues. CDR3 DNA sequence: TGTGCCATCAGTGACATCGGCGGGGAGCTGTTTTTT. It codes for CAISDIGGELFF.

This sequence joins TRBV9 and TRBJ2-1, with D hard to call. Germline CDR1 is SGDLS and CDR2 is YYNGEE. V lost 2 bases, J lost 3 bases, and 15 bases lay in between. CDR3 length: 16 amino acids. The CDR3 DNA is TGTGCCAGCAGCGTCATGAGCTCCCGATTCTACAATGAGCAGTTCTTC. Its protein product is CASSVMSSRFYNEQFF.

The CDR3, as DNA: TGTGCCAGCAGTGAATATGGCGGGTTCGAGACCCAGTACTTC. Translation: CASSEYGGFETQYF. This chain joins TRBV25-1 and TRBJ2-5, with D possibly being TRBD2 (5 bases). V lost 0 bases to trimming and J lost 5 bases, with 10 bases between them. CDR1 MGHDK and CDR2 SYGVNS come from the germline V gene. The CDR3 is made up of 14 amino acids.

This rearrangement joins TRBV25-1 to TRBJ1-4, with a tentative D call TRBD1 (5 bases). Germline CDR1 MGHDK, CDR2 SYGVNS. This CDR3 is 16 amino acids long. Trimming removed 2 bases at V and 0 bases at J, with 10 bases between. CDR3 in amino acids: CASSEPGRATNEKLFF. The CDR3 bases are TGTGCCAGCAGTGAACCCGGCAGGGCAACTAATGAAAAACTGTTTTTT.

The chain joins TRBV5-6 to TRBJ2-5, with 8 bases aligning to TRBD1. Germline-derived CDR1 and CDR2 are SGHDT and YYEEEE. The V segment lost 4 bases and the J segment 8 bases; nucleotides outside the gene matches: 16. CDR3 length: 16 amino acids. The CDR3 DNA reads as TGTGCCAGCAGCCAACGGGGGACAGGTATAAGAGAAACCCAGTACTTC. This encodes CASSQRGTGIRETQYF.

As regards this clone: One end of the junction fails to match germline, which may point to a read error. J is TRBJ2-2 and V is TRBV5-1; no clear D. This CDR3 spans 15 amino acids. CDR1 is SGHRS and CDR2 is YFSETQ in the germline V gene. The CDR3 DNA reads TGTGCCAGCAGCTTGGCTACCCTGAACACCGGGGAGCTGTTTTTT. Protein: CASSLATLNTGELFF.

About this clone: At one end, the junction sequence differs from germline, possibly due to a read error. The genes are TRBV5-1 and TRBJ2-2; 7 nucleotides line up with TRBD2. Germline-derived CDR1 and CDR2 are SGHRS and YFSETQ. The CDR3 totals 13 residues. The DNA of the CDR3 is TGTGCCAGCAGCCAGGGAGGGACCGGGGAGCTGTTTTTT. Protein sequence: CASSQGGTGELFF. Complete variable domain (other parts from reference TRBV5-1 and TRBJ2-2): KAGVTQTPRYLIKTRGQQVTLSCSPISGHRSVSWYQQTPGQGLQFLFEYFSETQRNKGNFPGRFSGRQFSNSRSEMNVSTLELGDSALYLCASSQGGTGELFFGEGSRLTVL.